These 18 T cell receptor beta chains were all obtained from the same sample, sequenced in a study of identical twins. Each CDR3 protein is one row after TCRdb ran MiXCR on the 5' RACE reads. Counted here are around 490,000 distinct CDR3 sequences, about 20% occurring once; the ten biggest clones make up about 0.5%. The sample also formed part of further work on yellow fever vaccine responses in identical twins.

The source material was CD4+ T cells sorted from blood. The receptors come from a woman younger than 30 in good health.

This chain uses TRBV5-1 with TRBJ2-2; possible D gene TRBD1, 6 bases. The V and J ends lost 4 bases and 6 bases respectively, with 16 bases between them. CDR1 and CDR2 (germline): SGHRS, YFSETQ. This CDR3 region has 15 residues. The CDR3 loop reads CASSPREGGAGELFF. The CDR3 DNA sequence: TGCGCCAGCAGCCCCCGGGAAGGGGGTGCCGGGGAGCTGTTTTTT.

V gene TRBV18 combines with J gene TRBJ2-1; D unclear. Germline CDR1 reads KGHSH; CDR2 reads LQKENI. The CDR3 consists of 12 residues. The ends were cut back, 6 bases at V and 8 bases at J, with 11 bases in the middle. As DNA, the CDR3 is TGTGCCAGCTCCGGGCTTGGGGATGAGCAGTTCTTC. This sequence encodes CASSGLGDEQFF.

This clonotype appeared a few times. The DNA for the CDR3 is TGCAGCGTTAAGGGGGTTTCGGACACTGAAGCTTTCTTT. Translated: CSVKGVSDTEAFF. The chain has TRBV29-1 and TRBJ1-1, with D possibly TRBD1 on 6 matching bases. Trimming stripped 5 bases from V and 3 bases from J, with 13 bases between. Germline-derived CDR1 and CDR2 are SQVTM and ANQGSEA. The CDR3 spans 13 residues.

The chain combines TRBV5-1 with TRBJ2-4, with 11 positions matching TRBD1. J lost 8 bases, V lost 0 bases, and 4 bases had no gene match. The CDR3 extends over 15 amino acids. CDR1 and CDR2 from the germline V gene are SGHRS and YFSETQ. The CDR3 loop reads CASSLEGQGGDIQYF. The CDR3 coding sequence is TGCGCCAGCAGCTTGGAGGGACAGGGGGGAGACATTCAGTACTTC.

This clonotype has a single count. The chain couples TRBV4-1 to TRBJ2-5; 7 bases match TRBD1. Germline-derived CDR1 and CDR2 are MGHRA and YSYEKL. This CDR3 comprises 12 residues. V dropped 4 bases and J dropped 9; count of bases not matched to a gene: 5. CDR3 in amino acids: CASSLATGPQYF. CDR3 coding DNA: TGCGCCAGCAGCCTAGCGACAGGGCCCCAGTACTTC.

This clonotype was seen only a few times. The chain uses TRBV12-3 or TRBV12-4 and TRBJ2-1; D is unclear. Trimming pared 6 bases from V and 1 base from J, leaving 16 bases between. The CDR3 contains 16 residues. The CDR3 sequence is CASRLLSLRSYNEQFF. CDR3 nucleotides: TGTGCCAGCAGGCTCCTCAGCTTGCGTTCCTACAATGAGCAGTTCTTC.

This clonotype was seen only a few times. This sequence joins TRBV3-1 and TRBJ1-5; 7 positions match TRBD1. The CDR3 sequence is 15 residues long. The V and J ends lost 7 bases and 7 bases, in that order; junction bases with no gene match: 13. In germline, CDR1 is LGHDT, CDR2 YNNKEL (reference sequence). The CDR3 protein is CASTPMRQGIQPQHF. The CDR3 bases are TGTGCCAGCACCCCCATGAGACAGGGAATCCAGCCCCAGCATTTT.

The chain uses TRBV20-1 and TRBJ2-3; 7 bases map to TRBD2. With 3 bases clipped from V and 0 bases from J, the junction kept 0 bases outside the gene matches. Germline V gives CDR1 DFQATT, CDR2 SNEGSKA (reference sequence). This CDR3 has 13 residues. CDR3: CSASGGSTDTQYF. DNA for the CDR3: TGCAGTGCTAGCGGGGGGAGCACAGATACGCAGTATTTT.

This clonotype was seen only a few times. The rearrangement links TRBV24-1 to TRBJ2-5, with 10 nucleotides matching TRBD1. Germline V gene lookup returns CDR1 KGHDR and CDR2 SFDVKD. Trimming took 3 bases from V and 3 from J; bases not matched to a gene: 9. This CDR3 contains 17 residues. CDR3 sequence reads: CATSDIPGQGSEETQYF. The CDR3 region has the DNA TGTGCCACCAGTGATATCCCGGGACAGGGGTCCGAAGAGACCCAGTACTTC.

This clonotype was observed a few times. This sequence joins TRBV4-1 and TRBJ2-1; perhaps D is TRBD1 or TRBD2 (6 bases each). Trimming took off 0 bases at V and 5 bases at J, with 23 bases between the two ends. CDR3 length equals 19 residues. Germline V gene lookup returns CDR1 MGHRA and CDR2 YSYEKL. The CDR3 DNA follows: TGCGCCAGCAGCCAAGATCTCGCCACTAGGGGGAGGCCTCACAATGAGCAGTTCTTC. The encoded protein is CASSQDLATRGRPHNEQFF.

The table lists this clonotype with a few counts. This chain joins TRBV28 and TRBJ2-6; 7 positions match TRBD1. Looked up from germline, CDR1 is MDHEN and CDR2 is SYDVKM. J lost 0 bases, V lost 4 bases, and 9 bases had no gene match. The CDR3 length is 18 residues. CDR3 sequence reads: CASSSPTGPSSGANVLTF. The CDR3 DNA reads TGTGCCAGCAGTTCTCCGACAGGGCCCTCCTCTGGGGCCAACGTCCTGACTTTC.

The chain joins TRBV5-1 to TRBJ1-1; possibly TRBD1 for D (6 bases). Trimming stripped 4 bases from V and 7 bases from J, with 14 bases between. From germline, CDR1 is SGHRS and CDR2 YFSETQ. This CDR3 region has 13 residues. CDR3 DNA: TGCGCCAGCAGCACGAAGGACAGCTTTGAAGCTTTCTTT. Translation: CASSTKDSFEAFF.

The J gene is TRBJ2-7, the V gene TRBV11-1; TRBD2 matches 11 bases. Trimming took 3 bases from V and 2 from J; bases not matched to a gene: 18. Germline lookup yields CDR1 SGHAT and CDR2 FQDESV (reference sequence). This CDR3 contains 20 residues. The CDR3 nucleotides are TGTGCCAGCAGCTTTCTTTCTAGCGGGGGGCCCCTAGGGTCGACCTACGAGCAGTACGTC. It translates to CASSFLSSGGPLGSTYEQYV.

This clonotype was observed a handful of times. The chain has TRBV11-1 and TRBJ2-2, with TRBD1 matching over 10 bases. Per germline, CDR1 SGHAT and CDR2 FQDESV (reference sequence). The CDR3 extends over 18 amino acids. The trim removed 6 bases at V and 4 bases at J, leaving 14 bases unmatched. CDR3 DNA sequence: TGTGCCAGCAGGGAGAAACCCCGGGACAGGGGACCCACCGGGGAGCTGTTTTTT. It specifies CASREKPRDRGPTGELFF.

The DNA of the CDR3 is TGTGCCAGCACCTCGGGGTGGAGCGTACAAGAGACCCAGTACTTC. Translated, it gives CASTSGWSVQETQYF. J is TRBJ2-5 and V is TRBV12-3 or TRBV12-4; possibly TRBD2 for D (5 bases). The V end was cut by 7 bases, the J end by 2 bases, with 17 bases between. CDR3 size: 15 residues.

CDR3 coding DNA: TGTGCCAGCAGCAAGGGACTAGCGGGAAAAGAGACCCAGTACTTC. Translating gives CASSKGLAGKETQYF. The V gene is TRBV7-2, the J gene TRBJ2-5; 13 bases fit TRBD2. The CDR3 has 15 amino acids. V lost 5 bases, J lost 3 bases, and 3 bases stayed unmatched. The germline V gene encodes CDR1 SGHTA and CDR2 FQGNSA.

This clonotype occurred a few times. The chain combines TRBV7-2 with TRBJ1-3, with no clear D. Germline V CDR1 and CDR2: SGHTA, FQGNSA. The CDR3 contains 16 residues. The V gene lost 5 bases and the J gene lost 1 base, with 15 bases spanning the gap. CDR3 residues: CASSPLAFTSGNTIYF. The CDR3 DNA is TGTGCCAGCAGCCCGTTGGCCTTCACTTCTGGAAACACCATATATTTT.

This clonotype turned up a few times. The rearrangement links TRBV29-1 to TRBJ2-2, with 12 bases matching TRBD2. The CDR3 length is 16 residues. Germline V gene lookup returns CDR1 SQVTM and CDR2 ANQGSEA. V was pared by 4 bases and J by 5 bases, with 8 bases of the junction left unmatched. The CDR3 sequence is CSVGLAGGPGTGELFF. CDR3 bases: TGCAGCGTTGGGCTAGCGGGGGGGCCGGGAACCGGGGAGCTGTTTTTT.